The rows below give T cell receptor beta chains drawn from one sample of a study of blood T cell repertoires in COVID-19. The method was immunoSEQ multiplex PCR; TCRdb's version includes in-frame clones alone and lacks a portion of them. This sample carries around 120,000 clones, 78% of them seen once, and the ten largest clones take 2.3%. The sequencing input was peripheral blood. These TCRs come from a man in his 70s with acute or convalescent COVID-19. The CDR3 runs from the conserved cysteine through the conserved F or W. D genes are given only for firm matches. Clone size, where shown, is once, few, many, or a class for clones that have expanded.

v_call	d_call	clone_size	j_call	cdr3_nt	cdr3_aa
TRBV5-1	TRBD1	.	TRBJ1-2	TGCGCCAGCAGCTTTGGACAGGGGGCCGGCTATGGCTACACCTTC	CASSFGQGAGYGYTF
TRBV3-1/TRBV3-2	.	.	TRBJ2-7	TGTGCCAGCAGCCAATCAACACAATCCTACGAGCAGTACTTC	CASSQSTQSYEQYF
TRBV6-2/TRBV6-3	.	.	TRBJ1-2	TGTGCCAGCAGTTACACAGAGAACTTGAGCTACACCTTC	CASSYTENLSYTF
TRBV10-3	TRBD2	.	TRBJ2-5	TGTGCCACAGAGCGGGGCCTCCAAGAGACCCAGTACTTC	CATERGLQETQYF
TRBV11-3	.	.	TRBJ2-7	TGTGCCAGCAGCTATTCGCTATCCGGGGAGCAGTACTTC	CASSYSLSGEQYF
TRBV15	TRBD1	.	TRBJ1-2	TGTGCCACCAGCAGAGAACAGGGGGCAGGCTATGGCTACACCTTC	CATSREQGAGYGYTF
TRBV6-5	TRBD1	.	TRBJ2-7	TGTGCCAGCAAGAAGGGGGCTCCTGCTATCTACGAGCAGTACTTC	CASKKGAPAIYEQYF
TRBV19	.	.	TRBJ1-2	TGTGCCAGTCGGGACTATGGCTACACCTTC	CASRDYGYTF
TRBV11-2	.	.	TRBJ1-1	TGTGCCAGCAGCTCCATGGCGGGGAGGATGAACACTGAAGCTTTCTTT	CASSSMAGRMNTEAFF
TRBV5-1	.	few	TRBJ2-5	TGCGCCAGCAGCGAACAGGGCAGAAAGGAGACCCAGTACTTC	CASSEQGRKETQYF
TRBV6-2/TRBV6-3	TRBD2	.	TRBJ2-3	TGTGCCAGCAGTCCGCGGGGGGTCGAGGGTCGTGATACGCAGTATTTT	CASSPRGVEGRDTQYF
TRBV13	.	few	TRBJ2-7	TGTGCCAGCATTCAGAGGTCTTTAAGCTCCTACGAGCAGTACTTC	CASIQRSLSSYEQYF
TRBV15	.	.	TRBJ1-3	TGTGCCACCAGCAGAGATCGGGGGGTCGGAAACACCATATATTTT	CATSRDRGVGNTIYF
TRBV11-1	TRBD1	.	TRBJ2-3	TGTGCCAGCAGCTTAGCGTTGGGGACAGGGAGTGGGCTGGGAGATACGCAGTATTTT	CASSLALGTGSGLGDTQYF
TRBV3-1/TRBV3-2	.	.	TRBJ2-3	TGTGCCAGCAGCTTCCGGACCGGGGAAGATACGCAGTATTTT	CASSFRTGEDTQYF
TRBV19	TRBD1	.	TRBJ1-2	TGTGCCAGTAGTATAGGACCGGGACAGGGAAAAGGCTACACCTTC	CASSIGPGQGKGYTF
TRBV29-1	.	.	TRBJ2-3	TGCAGCGTTGGACGGGGGGCGGACACAGATACGCAGTATTTT	CSVGRGADTDTQYF
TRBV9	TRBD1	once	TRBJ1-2	TGTGCCAGCAGCGCCCAGGGGGCCGGGGCAAACTATGGCTACACCTTC	CASSAQGAGANYGYTF
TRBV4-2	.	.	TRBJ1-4	TGTGCCAGCAGCCAAGACTGGAGGGAAAAACTGTTTTTT	CASSQDWREKLFF
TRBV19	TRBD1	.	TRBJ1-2	TGTGCCAGTAGGCGGACGGGACAGGGGGCTTTTGGCTACACCTTC	CASRRTGQGAFGYTF
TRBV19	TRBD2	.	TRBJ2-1	TGTGCCAGTAGGGGTAGCGGGGGGCTTAGCTCCTACAATGAGCAGTTCTTC	CASRGSGGLSSYNEQFF
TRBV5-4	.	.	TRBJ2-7	TGTGCCAGCAGCTTGGCGCAGGGATCCTACGAGCAGTACTTC	CASSLAQGSYEQYF
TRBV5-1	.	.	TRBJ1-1	TGCGCCAGCAGCTTGGTACCAGACACTGAAGCTTTCTTT	CASSLVPDTEAFF
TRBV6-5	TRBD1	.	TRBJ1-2	TGTGCCAGCAGTTCTACAGGGGAGAACTATGGCTACACCTTC	CASSSTGENYGYTF
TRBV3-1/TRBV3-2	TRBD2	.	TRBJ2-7	TGTGCCAGCAGCCCACTAGCGGGGGGATCCTACGAGCAGTACTTC	CASSPLAGGSYEQYF
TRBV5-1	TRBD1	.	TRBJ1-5	TGCGCCAGCAGCTTGGGACAGGGGACTAGCAATCAGCCCCAGCATTTT	CASSLGQGTSNQPQHF
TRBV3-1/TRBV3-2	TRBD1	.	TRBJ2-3	TGTGCCAGCAGCCAAGACCCGGGACAGGCGCAGTATTTT	CASSQDPGQAQYF
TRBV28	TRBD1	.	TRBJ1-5	TGTGCCAGCAGTATCCCTCAGGGGGGTCAGCCCCAGCATTTT	CASSIPQGGQPQHF
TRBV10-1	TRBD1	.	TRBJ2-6	TGCGCCAGCAGTGAGTCGTCCCTTATAATCCGGGACAGGGTCCACTCTGGGGCCAACGTCCTGACTTTC	CASSESSLIIRDRVHSGANVLTF
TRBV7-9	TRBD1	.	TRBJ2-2	TGTGCCAGCAGCCCTTCCCTGACAGGGAGCACCGGGGAGCTGTTTTTT	CASSPSLTGSTGELFF
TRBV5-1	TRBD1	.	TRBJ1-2	TGCGCCAGCAGAATGAATACAGGGGGCGACTATGGCTACACCTTC	CASRMNTGGDYGYTF
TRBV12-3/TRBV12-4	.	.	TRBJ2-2	TGTGCCAGCAAAGAGACGAACACCGGGGAGCTGTTTTTT	CASKETNTGELFF
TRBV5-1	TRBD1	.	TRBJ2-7	TGCGCCAGCAGGTATGGGACAGCGCCGGAGCAGTACTTC	CASRYGTAPEQYF
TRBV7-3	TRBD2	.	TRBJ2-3	TGTGCCAGCAGCTTAGGGACTAGGGCAGATACGCAGTATTTT	CASSLGTRADTQYF
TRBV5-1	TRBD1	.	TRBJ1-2	TGCGCCAGCAGCTTGGCTCAGGGGGCGCAGGGCTACACCTTC	CASSLAQGAQGYTF
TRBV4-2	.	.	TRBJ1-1	TGTGCCAGCAGCCAAGAAAGACAAGTAATGGTAGCTTTCTTT	CASSQERQVMVAFF
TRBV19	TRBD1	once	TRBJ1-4	TGTGCCAGTAGTATTGGACAGGGTGGGGAAAAACTGTTTTTT	CASSIGQGGEKLFF
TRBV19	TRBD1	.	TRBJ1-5	TGTGCCAGTAGTAAACAGGGGGGGGATCAGCCCCAGCATTTT	CASSKQGGDQPQHF
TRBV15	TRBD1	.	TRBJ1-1	TGTGCCACCAGCGGTAGGACAGGGGGGAACACTGAAGCTTTCTTT	CATSGRTGGNTEAFF
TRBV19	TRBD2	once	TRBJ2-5	TGTGCCAGTAAAAGCGGGGGGGCCGGAGAGACCCAGTACTTC	CASKSGGAGETQYF
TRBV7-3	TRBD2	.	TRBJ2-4	TGTGCCAGCGGCCGCGGGGGGCCAGAAAACATTCAGTACTTC	CASGRGGPENIQYF
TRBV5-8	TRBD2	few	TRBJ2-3	TGTGCCAGCCCTACAGGACTAGCGGGGGGCGGGGGCCCAGATACGCAGTATTTT	CASPTGLAGGGGPDTQYF
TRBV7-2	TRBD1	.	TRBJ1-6	TGTGCCAGCAGCACAACCGGGACAGGGATATCACCCCTCCACTTT	CASSTTGTGISPLHF
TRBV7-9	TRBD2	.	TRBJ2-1	TGTGCCAGCAGCCCTCCGTATCGACTAGCGGGAGGGCACAATGAGCAGTTCTTC	CASSPPYRLAGGHNEQFF
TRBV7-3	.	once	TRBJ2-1	TGTGCCAGCAGCTTAATGTGGACCACGGGGTACAATGAGCAGTTCTTC	CASSLMWTTGYNEQFF
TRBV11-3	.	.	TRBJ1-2	TGTGCCAGCAGCTTGGGGCAGGGGAGCTTCTATGGCTACACCTTC	CASSLGQGSFYGYTF
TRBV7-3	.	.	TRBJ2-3	TGTGCCAGCAGCCCCTCTTGGCGGGATACGCAGTATTTT	CASSPSWRDTQYF
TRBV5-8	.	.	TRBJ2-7	TGTGCCAGCAGCTTGACAGACTACGAGCAGTACTTC	CASSLTDYEQYF
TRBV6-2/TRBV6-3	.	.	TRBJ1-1	TGTGCCAGCAGTTCTACGCCGCATATGAACACTGAAGCTTTCTTT	CASSSTPHMNTEAFF
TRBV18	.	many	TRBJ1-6	TGTGCCAGCTCACCAGCGGGGGATGATTCACCCCTCCACTTT	CASSPAGDDSPLHF
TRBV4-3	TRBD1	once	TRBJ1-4	TGCGCCAGCAGCCAAGAGGGGACAGGGGGAGTTGAAAAACTGTTTTTT	CASSQEGTGGVEKLFF
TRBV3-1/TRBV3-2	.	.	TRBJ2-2	TGTGCCAGCTTTGGTAGAAACACCGGGGAGCTGTTTTTT	CASFGRNTGELFF
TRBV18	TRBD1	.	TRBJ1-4	TGTGCCAGCTCACCCCAGATCGACAGGGTAGAGGAAAAACTGTTTTTT	CASSPQIDRVEEKLFF
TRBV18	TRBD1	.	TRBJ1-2	TGTGCCAGCTCGACGGACAGTGGAGGGGGCGGCTATGGCTACACCTTC	CASSTDSGGGGYGYTF
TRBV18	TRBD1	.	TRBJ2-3	TGTGCCAGCTCACCCCTACAGGGGACAGCAGGAGATACGCAGTATTTT	CASSPLQGTAGDTQYF
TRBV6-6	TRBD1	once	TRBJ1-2	TGTGCCAGCAGTTACCGGACAGGGGTAAATGGCTACACCTTC	CASSYRTGVNGYTF
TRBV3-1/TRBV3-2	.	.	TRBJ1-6	TGTGCCAGCAGCCAAGAAGCGGGGGTGGGTAATTCACCCCTCCACTTT	CASSQEAGVGNSPLHF
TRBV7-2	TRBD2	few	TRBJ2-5	TGTGCCAGCAGCTTATGGTCCATAGCGGGGGGGAACCAAGAGACCCAGTACTTC	CASSLWSIAGGNQETQYF